A selection of T cell receptor beta chains follows, all from one sample in a study of T cells expressing NK-cell markers. Following a re-call of the 5' RACE reads, TCRdb has one entry per CDR3 protein and lacks DNA. This repertoire includes 200,000 to 300,000 distinct CDR3 sequences. The sequenced sample consisted of blood T cells: a sorted CD56 or NKG2C T cell subset, CD4+ or CD8+ T cells, or bulk PBMC T cells (not recorded which). These receptors all stem from a man younger than 30 in good health. Both conserved end residues are part of each CDR3. Fields, in order: J gene, V gene, CDR3 protein.

TRBJ2-3 | TRBV6-1 | CASRRDYSTDTQYF
TRBJ2-4 | TRBV6-6 | CASKEVYIQYF
TRBJ2-1 | TRBV5-6 | CASSLAAMGLAEGPQFF
TRBJ2-7 | TRBV6-5 | CASRGRSNSYEQYF
TRBJ2-1 | TRBV10-3 | CAISTLGGPDNEQFF
TRBJ2-3 | TRBV5-1 | CASSLEGALTDTQYF
TRBJ2-1 | TRBV11-2 | CASRTGTRSDEQFF
TRBJ2-5 | TRBV7-9 | CVSSLAGWTQYF
TRBJ1-5 | TRBV29-1 | CSVQTGNQPQHF
TRBJ1-3 | TRBV7-2 | CASSGAQGSGNTIYF
TRBJ2-2 | TRBV6-6 | CASSHLFGELFF
TRBJ2-7 | TRBV7-2 | CASSFRTKLAGEGEQYF
TRBJ1-6 | TRBV30 | CAWSPPNSPLHF
TRBJ2-1 | TRBV7-6 | CASSLILGQAGTEQFF
TRBJ2-5 | TRBV9 | CASSATGRQETQYF
TRBJ2-3 | TRBV29-1 | CSVEDRQPPDTQYF
TRBJ2-1 | TRBV12-3/TRBV12-4 | CASSATGTYNEQFF
TRBJ2-1 | TRBV6-5 | CASRTTANEQFF
TRBJ2-1 | TRBV20-1 | CSAKTGQGNEQFF
TRBJ2-5 | TRBV4-2 | CASSQGEIQETQYF
TRBJ2-4 | TRBV20-1 | CSAMEMIAGTKNIQYF
TRBJ1-5 | TRBV12-3/TRBV12-4 | CASMGNEQPQHF
TRBJ2-1 | TRBV12-3/TRBV12-4 | CASSEGTIHNEQFF
TRBJ1-6 | TRBV18 | CASSVTGSMVTLHF
TRBJ2-5 | TRBV4-2 | CASSQAQGPQETQYF
TRBJ1-2 | TRBV19 | CASSMRDGRNYGYTF
TRBJ2-2 | TRBV6-1 | CASRSTQIRTGELFF
TRBJ1-2 | TRBV12-3/TRBV12-4 | CASRPPGGGGYTF
TRBJ1-2 | TRBV6-5 | CASKTGLYGYTF
TRBJ2-3 | TRBV7-2 | CASSLSLSGRGLDTQYF
TRBJ2-7 | TRBV7-9 | CASSLANGAYSYEQYF
TRBJ2-5 | TRBV2 | CASSAGQGAYETQYF
TRBJ2-6 | TRBV20-1 | CSASSGSSGANVLTF
TRBJ2-3 | TRBV5-1 | CASSEGLAGGAGTQYF
TRBJ1-1 | TRBV27 | CASRPSGRAEAFF
TRBJ2-2 | TRBV20-1 | CSARRGVQNTGELFF
TRBJ1-5 | TRBV6-1 | CASSVQLRPQHF
TRBJ2-7 | TRBV30 | CAWSTVYEQYF
TRBJ2-7 | TRBV10-3 | CAISERLAGVEQYF
TRBJ2-4 | TRBV5-4 | CASSLPSGSAKNIQYF
TRBJ1-5 | TRBV25-1 | CASQRVGTNQPQHF
TRBJ1-1 | TRBV20-1 | CSATGRLNTEAFF
TRBJ2-1 | TRBV12-3/TRBV12-4 | CASSSNREGLANEQFF
TRBJ2-5 | TRBV20-1 | CSAREWVQETQYF
TRBJ2-5 | TRBV5-4 | CASSPVGAETQYF
TRBJ1-1 | TRBV2 | CASKASKTEAFF
TRBJ2-1 | TRBV12-3/TRBV12-4 | CASSQGTRWGNEQFF
TRBJ2-7 | TRBV10-3 | CAIGVGEYEQYF
TRBJ2-6 | TRBV20-1 | CSANPTGQGTLSGANVLTF
TRBJ1-1 | TRBV12-3/TRBV12-4 | CASSRQGVNTEAFF
TRBJ1-1 | TRBV5-5 | CASSSTPDRSNTEAFF
TRBJ2-4 | TRBV4-3 | CASSQRTGDIQYF
TRBJ1-4 | TRBV29-1 | CSVEDADREGEKLFF
TRBJ2-5 | TRBV6-2/TRBV6-3 | CASRPSLQETQYF
TRBJ1-1 | TRBV20-1 | CSASVMFVAFF
TRBJ2-3 | TRBV29-1 | CSAGRLVDTQYF
TRBJ2-2 | TRBV20-1 | CSASYAGVYTGELFF
TRBJ2-3 | TRBV6-1 | CASTSQGASTDTQYF